This T cell receptor (beta chain) was sequenced in a study of blood T cell repertoires in COVID-19. Background on the study: Donors in the United States, Italy and Spain gave samples during acute or convalescent COVID-19. The analysed material was cDNA or gDNA that came from T cells, B-cell-depleted T cells, or PBMCs.

This CDR3 contains 15 residues. Germline V gives CDR1 MNHEY, CDR2 SMNVEV (reference sequence). V was cut by 0 bases and J by 1 base, with 9 bases left in between. Authors' data handling: Estimation of nucleated cell counts was performed using reference gene primer amplification. Some clones are missing from TCRdb's copy, which holds only in-frame ones; the method was immunoSEQ multiplex PCR. V, J and clone size were drawn from that table, and D and trimming were deduced from the DNA. The sample comprises approximately 220,000 clones, roughly 81% of which are singletons, and 2.9% rests with the top ten.

The chain employs TRBV27 and TRBJ1-2; D is uncertain. Sequencing was done on a sample of peripheral blood. The receptor comes from a middle-aged man who had recovered from COVID-19. The CDR3 sequence: CASSLSAGFNYGYTF. As DNA, the CDR3 is TGTGCCAGCAGTTTATCGGCGGGATTTAACTATGGCTACACCTTC.